This TCR beta chain was identified in a study of shared clonotypes between healthy human individuals. Notes on the study in general: Generation probability values for non-shared clonotypes were lower than those for clonotypes shared by all four donors.

Here immunoSEQ multiplex PCR was the method, and the copy in TCRdb shows in-frame clones only, minus some. The table shows about 580,000 clones, with about 98% occurring only once. The CDR3 is 14 amino acids. V was shortened by 9 bases and J by 8 bases, with 21 bases between the two germline ends. Germline CDR1 and CDR2: MNHNY and SVGAGI (reference sequence). In this sample, this clone turned up once. Its cognate antigen is unknown. CD8 cells classed as naive were CD45RO-negative and positively selected for CCR7, excluding terminally differentiated effector memory CD45RA+ cells. This receptor was obtained from a man younger than 45 in good health. The chain has TRBV6-6 and TRBJ2-3; D perhaps matches TRBD2 (5 bases). The sequencing sample was made of naive CD8+ T cells sorted from blood. The CDR3 bases are TGTGCCAGTCGGGGAAACGGACCCACGGGTACGCAGTATTTT. This translates into CASRGNGPTGTQYF.